A selection of T cell receptor beta chains follows, all from one sample in a study of shared clonotypes between healthy human individuals. Produced via immunoSEQ multiplex PCR; TCRdb's table is partial and in-frame only. Here the sample spans about 1.4 million clones, roughly 96% being singletons. Input material: naive CD4+ T cells sorted from blood. All receptors come from a man aged 25-40 years in good health. Each CDR3 is given with its conserved first and last residue. The D gene is left open where the match is weak.

>TRBD1|TRBJ1-1|TRBV27
CASRPLGTGENGEAFF
>NA|TRBJ1-2|TRBV5-6
CASSLYRGYGYTF
>NA|TRBJ2-5|TRBV6-1
CASTLYKWAGETQYF
>NA|TRBJ2-1|TRBV7-3
CASSPRPSGDEQFF
>TRBD1|TRBJ1-2|TRBV9
CASSAATGGGYGYTF
>NA|TRBJ1-5|TRBV19
CASMILGGTQPQHF
>TRBD2|TRBJ2-1|TRBV30
CAWRGLADNEQFF
>NA|TRBJ2-5|TRBV29-1
CSAGIAGEIWTQYF
>NA|TRBJ1-5|TRBV19
CASSIGSRLGPQHF
>NA|TRBJ2-5|TRBV5-1
CASSLAQGSQETQYF
>NA|TRBJ2-1|TRBV7-2
CASSFRPVLTSNEQFF
>TRBD1|TRBJ2-1|TRBV5-1
CASSKGQPQYNEQFF
>NA|TRBJ2-7|TRBV6-5
CASSYVRGRSGEQYF
>NA|TRBJ2-3|TRBV7-2
CASSFGHFTDTQYF
>TRBD2|TRBJ2-1|TRBV5-4
CASSLGLGTSNTNEQFF
>NA|TRBJ2-5|TRBV5-8
CASSFSGKETQYF
>TRBD2|TRBJ2-3|TRBV25-1
CASSELGRAPTDTQYF
>NA|TRBJ2-1|TRBV14
CASSRQQGNEQFF
>TRBD1|TRBJ1-1|TRBV7-6
CASSYRTGSPTEAFF
>TRBD2|TRBJ2-1|TRBV4-1
CASSQLAGVLPGEQFF
>NA|TRBJ2-6|TRBV5-1
CASSVAGSGANVLTF
>TRBD1|TRBJ2-5|TRBV5-4
CASATGGETQYF
>TRBD2|TRBJ2-1|TRBV7-3
CASSLGTSVNEQFF
>TRBD2|TRBJ2-1|TRBV7-2
CASSRGSGRGSYNEQFF
>NA|TRBJ2-3|TRBV5-1
CASSLGWGGDTQYF
>NA|TRBJ2-7|TRBV28
CASRRSLAWEEQYF
>TRBD1|TRBJ2-2|TRBV2
CASSVQGITGELFF
>NA|TRBJ2-2|TRBV15
CATSPSLGTGELFF
>TRBD1|TRBJ2-2|TRBV5-1
CASSLGPRTGGQGELFF
>NA|TRBJ2-2|TRBV7-8
CASSLVLRDTNTGELFF
>NA|TRBJ1-6|TRBV11-2
CASSLDGAATVNSPLHF
>TRBD2|TRBJ2-2|TRBV2
CASITPRGGTSGGSGELFF